This T cell receptor beta chain was observed in a study of blood T cells in healthy people across ages. As for this clonotype: Its antigen is as yet unknown.

Alongside a J-beta primer mix, a sample-barcoded 5' primer served in a second PCR lasting about 7 to 12 cycles. TCRdb redid the calling of the 5' RACE reads with MiXCR, one entry per CDR3 protein. The table has around 800,000 distinct CDR3 sequences, roughly 24% seen once. This CDR3 spans 15 amino acids. Germline CDR1 and CDR2: SGHVS and FNYEAQ. Study-wide findings and caveats: Diversity of TCR beta correlated strongly with naive T cell percentage.

The same data also went into a second study, on T cells of mothers and their children. That report adds: Primer M1S, used in the second PCR, introduced sample barcodes and 2-4 random nucleotides. Slightly higher but non-significant overlap marked related mother-child pairs versus unrelated pairs.

This clonotype was sampled from a boy aged 5-17 years in good health. This sequence joins TRBV7-6 and TRBJ2-5; possibly TRBD1 for D (8 bases). The last part of the DNA fits TRBJ2-1 better; the J call may be wrong. The sequencing input was blood. CDR3 protein: CASRNGQGGQNEQFF. The CDR3, as DNA: TGTGCCAGCAGAAACGGACAGGGAGGGCAAAATGAGCAGTTCTTC.